A single sample gave rise to the 7 T cell receptor beta chains below, sequenced in a study of blood T cell repertoires in COVID-19. The repertoire was sequenced with immunoSEQ multiplex PCR; TCRdb's copy has only in-frame clones and lacks some. The sample consists of 200,000 to 250,000 clones, 70% to 90% of them appearing once. Sample: peripheral blood. Every receptor here comes from a man in his fifties with acute or convalescent COVID-19.

This chain's CDR3 is CASSIGRGELRGETQYF. The CDR3 bases are TGTGCCAGCAGTATAGGTCGCGGGGAGCTGCGGGGGGAGACCCAGTACTTC. The gene calls are TRBV5-6 and TRBJ2-5; 7 nucleotides match TRBD2. The CDR3 contains 17 residues. The trim removed 5 bases at V and 5 bases at J, leaving 18 bases unmatched. Looked up from germline, CDR1 is SGHDT and CDR2 is YYEEEE.

V gene TRBV5-1 combines with J gene TRBJ1-1, with TRBD1 matching over 7 bases. Germline lookup yields CDR1 SGHRS and CDR2 YFSETQ. The trim removed 4 bases at V and 6 bases at J, leaving 6 bases unmatched. This CDR3 is built from 13 residues. Here the CDR3 DNA reads TGCGCCAGCAGCCCAGGGGGTTTGGCTGAAGCTTTCTTT. It encodes CASSPGGLAEAFF. Using reference TRBV5-1 and TRBJ1-1 for the parts outside the CDR3, the full variable domain is KAGVTQTPRYLIKTRGQQVTLSCSPISGHRSVSWYQQTPGQGLQFLFEYFSETQRNKGNFPGRFSGRQFSNSRSEMNVSTLELGDSALYLCASSPGGLAEAFFGQGTRLTVV.

The rearrangement joins TRBV10-1 to TRBJ1-6, with D perhaps TRBD1 (5 bases). Trimming shortened V by 2 bases and J by 9 bases, and 11 bases separated the two germline ends. Germline V gene sequence: CDR1 WNHNN, CDR2 SYGVQD (reference sequence). The length of the CDR3 is 14 residues. The CDR3 DNA reads as TGCGCCAGCAGTGAGAGGGGCCTGGGTTCACCCCTCCACTTT. It specifies CASSERGLGSPLHF.

The rearrangement links TRBV7-2 to TRBJ1-5; TRBD1 matches at 7 bases. The CDR3 is 14 residues long. V was pared by 1 base and J by 6 bases, with 3 bases of the junction left unmatched. CDR1 is SGHTA, CDR2 FQGNSA, per germline. The CDR3 spells CASSLGAGGQPQHF. CDR3 DNA sequence: TGTGCCAGCAGCTTAGGGGCAGGGGGTCAGCCCCAGCATTTT.

The rearrangement uses TRBV10-2 and TRBJ2-2, with TRBD1 matching over 9 bases. CDR3 size: 14 residues. Germline loops: CDR1 WSHSY, CDR2 SAAADI. V lost 6 bases and J lost 5; bases outside the gene matches: 4. This chain's CDR3 is CASRWDRDTGELFF. CDR3 nucleotide sequence: TGCGCCAGCAGATGGGACAGGGATACCGGGGAGCTGTTTTTT.

This chain joins TRBV6-1 and TRBJ1-5, with D possibly matching TRBD1 (5 bases). Between the trimmed V and J ends, which lost 4 bases and 2 bases, there was a span of 15 bases. CDR3 length equals 16 residues. CDR1 and CDR2 (germline): MNHNS, SASEGT. CDR3 sequence: CASSGHRLGGNQPQHF. In DNA form, the CDR3 reads TGTGCCAGCAGTGGACATCGATTAGGGGGCAATCAGCCCCAGCATTTT.

The chain is built from TRBV11-2 and TRBJ2-3, with D unclear. The CDR3 is 12 amino acids. V was trimmed by 1 base and J by 4 bases, leaving 3 bases between them. Germline loops: CDR1 SGHAT, CDR2 FQNNGV. In nucleotides, the CDR3 is TGTGCCAGCAGCTTAGCTTCAGATACGCAGTATTTT. Translating gives CASSLASDTQYF.